The 3 T cell receptor beta chains listed next were all sequenced from one sample in a study of blood T cells in healthy people across ages. Combining a sample-barcoded 5' primer with a J-beta primer mix, a second PCR ran for roughly 7 to 12 cycles. From the 5' RACE reads, TCRdb called clonotypes with MiXCR, one entry per CDR3 protein. The sample shows over a million distinct CDR3 sequences, approximately 39% of them seen only once. Sequenced sample: blood. The receptors shown here come from a woman younger than 35 in good health.

The rearrangement links TRBV4-1 to TRBJ2-1; no clear D. CDR1 is MGHRA, CDR2 YSYEKL, per germline. The CDR3 runs to 16 residues. The V gene lost 1 base and the J gene lost 8 bases, with 18 bases spanning the gap. In DNA, the CDR3 is TGCGCCAGCAGCCAAGCTAGGATTGTTTTTGTATATGAGCAGTTCTTC. Its protein product is CASSQARIVFVYEQFF.

This chain uses TRBV2 with TRBJ2-2; D remains ambiguous. The CDR3 extends over 15 amino acids. V lost 6 bases and J lost 0, with 11 bases in between. CDR1 is SNHLY and CDR2 is FYNNEI in the germline V gene. CDR3 sequence: CASRAIGANTGELFF. The CDR3 region has the DNA TGTGCCAGCAGAGCCATCGGAGCGAACACCGGGGAGCTGTTTTTT.

This chain links TRBV12-3 or TRBV12-4 with TRBJ2-3, with D perhaps TRBD1 (5 bases). The CDR3 is made up of 14 amino acids. Trimming cost V 1 base and J 5 bases, with 10 bases left between them. Here the CDR3 reads CASSLEVREDTQYF. CDR3 DNA sequence: TGTGCCAGCAGTTTAGAGGTCAGGGAAGATACGCAGTATTTT.